This T cell receptor beta chain emerged from a study of vaccination and CD4 T cells after COVID-19. Turning to the study itself: The stimulating agents, overlapping spike peptides, came from SARS-CoV-2, HCoV-NL63, HCoV-OC43 and HCoV-229E.

Treatment described: approximately nine-day PBMC culture with coronavirus spike peptide pools or control peptides (ViraFEST assay). Half of the medium was exchanged for fresh IL-2 medium, first on day 3 and then on day 7. The CDR3 is 16 residues long. Trimming left V 3 bases short and J 4 bases short, with 15 bases between. Germline lookup yields CDR1 SGHVS and CDR2 FQNEAQ. Once obtained from cultured CD4+ T cells, the DNA was sequenced using the Oncomine TCR Beta short-read assay. The template was genomic DNA from cultured CD4+ T cells. Each CDR3 protein gets one entry after TCRdb re-called the PCR reads with MiXCR. Of over 7,500 distinct CDR3 sequences in the sample, roughly 26% were seen once. This clonotype has just a few counts. Its antigen remains unknown.

The TCR comes from a human donor who had recovered from COVID-19. This specimen consisted of CD4+ T cells from blood, cultured in vitro, obtained after SARS-CoV-2 vaccination. This sequence joins TRBV7-8 and TRBJ2-2; TRBD2 is a possible D gene (5 bases). The CDR3 loop is CASSFVGGPSTGELFF. The CDR3 nucleotides are TGTGCCAGCAGCTTCGTTGGAGGTCCGAGCACCGGGGAGCTGTTTTTT.